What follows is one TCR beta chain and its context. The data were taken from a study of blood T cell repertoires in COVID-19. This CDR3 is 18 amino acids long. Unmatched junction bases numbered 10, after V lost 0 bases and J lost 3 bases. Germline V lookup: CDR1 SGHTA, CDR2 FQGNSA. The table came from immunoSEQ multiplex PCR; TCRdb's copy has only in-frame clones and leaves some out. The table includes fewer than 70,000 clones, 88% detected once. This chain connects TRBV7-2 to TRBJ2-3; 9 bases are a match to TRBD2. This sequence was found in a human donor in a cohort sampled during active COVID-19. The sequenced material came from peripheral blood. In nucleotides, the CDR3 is TGTGCCAGCAGCTTAGCTAGGAGCGGCGGGGGGGAAACAGATACGCAGTATTTT. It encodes CASSLARSGGGETDTQYF. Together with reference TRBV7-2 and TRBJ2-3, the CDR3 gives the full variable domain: GAGVSQSPSNKVTEKGKDVELRCDPISGHTALYWYRQSLGQGLEFLIYFQGNSAPDKSGLPSDRFSAERTGGSVSTLTIQRTQQEDSAVYLCASSLARSGGGETDTQYFGPGTRLTVL.